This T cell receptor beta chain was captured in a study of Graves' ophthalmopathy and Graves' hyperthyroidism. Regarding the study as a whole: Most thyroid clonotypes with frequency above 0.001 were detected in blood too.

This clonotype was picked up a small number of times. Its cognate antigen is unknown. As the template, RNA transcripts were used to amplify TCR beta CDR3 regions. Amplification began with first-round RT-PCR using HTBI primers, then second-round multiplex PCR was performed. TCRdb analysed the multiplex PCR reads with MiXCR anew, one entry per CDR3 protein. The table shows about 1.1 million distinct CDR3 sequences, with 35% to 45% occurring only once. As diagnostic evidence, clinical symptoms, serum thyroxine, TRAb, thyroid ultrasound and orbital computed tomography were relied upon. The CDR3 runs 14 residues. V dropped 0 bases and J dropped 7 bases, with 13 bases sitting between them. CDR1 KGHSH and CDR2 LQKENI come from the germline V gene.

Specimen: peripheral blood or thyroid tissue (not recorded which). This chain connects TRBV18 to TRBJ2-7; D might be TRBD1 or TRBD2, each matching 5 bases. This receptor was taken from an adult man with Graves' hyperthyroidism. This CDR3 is CASSPPLGTFEQYF. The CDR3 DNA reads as TGTGCCAGCTCACCACCGCTCGGGACGTTTGAGCAGTACTTC.